This T cell receptor (beta chain) was profiled in a study of T cell responses to AZD1222 COVID-19 vaccine. Profiling relied on immunoSEQ multiplex PCR, and the TCRdb table lists in-frame clones only, not all of them. This sample carries roughly 120,000 clones, around 93% of them seen once, and the ten largest clones take about 7.8%. The CDR3 totals 12 residues. The junction had 1 base not matched to a gene; V was cut back by 5 bases and J by 4 bases. From germline, CDR1 is SEHNR and CDR2 FQNEAQ (reference sequence). The source was peripheral blood, collected on day 0 of AZD1222 vaccination. This receptor was identified in an adult in good health. This chain connects TRBV7-9 to TRBJ1-1; TRBD1 agrees at 7 bases. The CDR3, as DNA: TGTGCCAGCAGCACAGGGGTCACTGAAGCTTTCTTT. Translated: CASSTGVTEAFF.